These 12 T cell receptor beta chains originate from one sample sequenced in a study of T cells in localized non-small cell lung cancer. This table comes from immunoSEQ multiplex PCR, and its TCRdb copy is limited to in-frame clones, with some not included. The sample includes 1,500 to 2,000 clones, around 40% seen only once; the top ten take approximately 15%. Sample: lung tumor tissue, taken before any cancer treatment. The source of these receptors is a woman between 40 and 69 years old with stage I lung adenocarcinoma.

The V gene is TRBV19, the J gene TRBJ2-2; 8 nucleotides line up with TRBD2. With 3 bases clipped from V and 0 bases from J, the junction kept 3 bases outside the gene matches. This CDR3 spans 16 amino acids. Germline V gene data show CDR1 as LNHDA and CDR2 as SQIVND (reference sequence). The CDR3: CASSIAGGSNTGELFF. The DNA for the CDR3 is TGTGCCAGTAGTATTGCGGGGGGCTCGAACACCGGGGAGCTGTTTTTT.

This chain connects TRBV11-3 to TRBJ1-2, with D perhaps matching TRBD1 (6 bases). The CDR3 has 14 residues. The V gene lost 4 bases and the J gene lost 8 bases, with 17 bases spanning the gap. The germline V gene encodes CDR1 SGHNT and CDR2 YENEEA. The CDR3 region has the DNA TGTGCCAGCAGCTCGCGGGACACCTTAGGAGGCTACACCTTC. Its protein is CASSSRDTLGGYTF.

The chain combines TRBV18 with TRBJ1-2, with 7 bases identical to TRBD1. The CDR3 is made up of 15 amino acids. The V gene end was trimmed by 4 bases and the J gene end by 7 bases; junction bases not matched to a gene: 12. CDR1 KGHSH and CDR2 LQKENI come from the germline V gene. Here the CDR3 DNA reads TGTGCCAGCTCACTAGACAGGGTGAATAACCGTGGCTACACCTTC. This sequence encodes CASSLDRVNNRGYTF.

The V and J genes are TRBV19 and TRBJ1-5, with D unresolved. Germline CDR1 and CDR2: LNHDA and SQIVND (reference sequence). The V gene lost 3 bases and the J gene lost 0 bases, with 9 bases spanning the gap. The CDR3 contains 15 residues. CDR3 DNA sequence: TGTGCCAGTAGTATCACTGTTTATAGCAATCAGCCCCAGCATTTT. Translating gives CASSITVYSNQPQHF.

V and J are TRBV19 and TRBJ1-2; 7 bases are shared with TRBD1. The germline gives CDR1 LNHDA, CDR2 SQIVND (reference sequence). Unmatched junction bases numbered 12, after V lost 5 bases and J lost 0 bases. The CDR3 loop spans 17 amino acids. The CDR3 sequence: CASSRPLARGANYGYTF. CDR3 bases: TGTGCCAGTAGTCGCCCACTGGCCAGGGGGGCTAACTATGGCTACACCTTC.

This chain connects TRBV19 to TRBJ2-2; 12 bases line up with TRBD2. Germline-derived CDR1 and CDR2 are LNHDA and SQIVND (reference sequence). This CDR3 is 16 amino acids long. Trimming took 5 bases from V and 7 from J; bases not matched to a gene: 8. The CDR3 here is CASSLRTSGINGELFF. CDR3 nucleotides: TGTGCCAGTAGTCTCCGGACTAGCGGGATTAACGGGGAGCTGTTTTTT.

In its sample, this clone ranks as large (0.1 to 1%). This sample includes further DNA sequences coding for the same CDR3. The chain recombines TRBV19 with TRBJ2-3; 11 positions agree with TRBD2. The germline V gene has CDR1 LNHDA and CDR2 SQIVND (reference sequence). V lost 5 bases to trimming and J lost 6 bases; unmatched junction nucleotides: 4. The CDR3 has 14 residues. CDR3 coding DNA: TGTGCCAGTAGTCTAGCGGGAGGCCAGGATACGCAGTATTTT. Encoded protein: CASSLAGGQDTQYF.

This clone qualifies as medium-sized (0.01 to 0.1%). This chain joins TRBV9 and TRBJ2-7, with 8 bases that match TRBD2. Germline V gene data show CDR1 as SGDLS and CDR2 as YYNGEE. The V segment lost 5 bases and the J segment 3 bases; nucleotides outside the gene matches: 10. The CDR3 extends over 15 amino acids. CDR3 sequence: CASSENREGHYEQYF. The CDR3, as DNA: TGTGCCAGCAGTGAAAACCGGGAGGGACACTACGAGCAGTACTTC.

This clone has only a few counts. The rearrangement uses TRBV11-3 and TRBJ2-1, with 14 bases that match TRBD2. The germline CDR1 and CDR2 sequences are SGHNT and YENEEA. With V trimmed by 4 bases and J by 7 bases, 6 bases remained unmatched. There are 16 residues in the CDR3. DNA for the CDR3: TGTGCCAGCAGCTACGGGGGACTAGCGGGAGTGAATGAGCAGTTCTTC. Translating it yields CASSYGGLAGVNEQFF.

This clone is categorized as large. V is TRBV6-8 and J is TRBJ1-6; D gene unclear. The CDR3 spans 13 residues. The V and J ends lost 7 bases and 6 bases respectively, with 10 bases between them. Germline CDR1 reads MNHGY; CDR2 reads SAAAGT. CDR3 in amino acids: CASNLHPNSPLHF. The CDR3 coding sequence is TGTGCCAGCAACTTACACCCTAATTCACCCCTCCACTTT.

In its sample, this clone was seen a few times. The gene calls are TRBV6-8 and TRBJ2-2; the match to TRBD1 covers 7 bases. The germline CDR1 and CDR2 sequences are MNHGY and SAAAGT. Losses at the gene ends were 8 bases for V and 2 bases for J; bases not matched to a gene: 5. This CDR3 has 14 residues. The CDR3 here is CASEDRLNTGELFF. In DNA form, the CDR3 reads TGTGCCAGCGAGGACAGGCTTAACACCGGGGAGCTGTTTTTT.

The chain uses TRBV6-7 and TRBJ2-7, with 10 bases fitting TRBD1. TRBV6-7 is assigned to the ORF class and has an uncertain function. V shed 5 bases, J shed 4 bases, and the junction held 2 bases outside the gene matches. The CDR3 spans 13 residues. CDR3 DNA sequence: TGTGCCAGCAGTCGGGACAGGGGTTACGAGCAGTACTTC. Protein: CASSRDRGYEQYF.